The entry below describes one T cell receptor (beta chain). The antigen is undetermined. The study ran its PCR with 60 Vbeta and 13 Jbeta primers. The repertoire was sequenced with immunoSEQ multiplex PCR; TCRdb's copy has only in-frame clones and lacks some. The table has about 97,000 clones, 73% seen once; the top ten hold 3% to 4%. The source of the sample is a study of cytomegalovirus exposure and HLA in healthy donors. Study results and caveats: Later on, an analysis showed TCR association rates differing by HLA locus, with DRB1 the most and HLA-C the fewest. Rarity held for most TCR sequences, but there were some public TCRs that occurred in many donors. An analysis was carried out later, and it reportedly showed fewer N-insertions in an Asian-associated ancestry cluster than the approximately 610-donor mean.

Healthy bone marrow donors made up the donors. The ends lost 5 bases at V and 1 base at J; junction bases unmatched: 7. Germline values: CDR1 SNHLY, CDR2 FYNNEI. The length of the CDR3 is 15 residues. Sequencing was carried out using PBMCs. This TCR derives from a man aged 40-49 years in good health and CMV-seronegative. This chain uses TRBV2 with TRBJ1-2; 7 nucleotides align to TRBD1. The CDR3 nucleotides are TGTGCCAGCAGTAGACCGACAGGGCTTAACTATGGCTACACCTTC. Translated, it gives CASSRPTGLNYGYTF.